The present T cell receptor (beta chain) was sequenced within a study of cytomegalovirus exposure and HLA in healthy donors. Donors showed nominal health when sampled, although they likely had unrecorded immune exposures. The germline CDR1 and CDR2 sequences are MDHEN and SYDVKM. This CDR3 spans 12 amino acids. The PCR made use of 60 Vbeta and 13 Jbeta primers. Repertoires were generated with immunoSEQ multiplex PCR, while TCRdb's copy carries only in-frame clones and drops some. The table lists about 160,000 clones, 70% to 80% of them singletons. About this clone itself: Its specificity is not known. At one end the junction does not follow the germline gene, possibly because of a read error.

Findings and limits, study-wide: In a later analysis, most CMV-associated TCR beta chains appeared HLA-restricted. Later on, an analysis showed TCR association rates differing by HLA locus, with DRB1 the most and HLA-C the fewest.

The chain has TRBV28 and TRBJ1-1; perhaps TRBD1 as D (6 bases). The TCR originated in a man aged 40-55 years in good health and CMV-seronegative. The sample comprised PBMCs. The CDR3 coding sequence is TGTGCCAGCAGTTTATCCCTGGGGGGGCGGATCTTT. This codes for CASSLSLGGRIF.